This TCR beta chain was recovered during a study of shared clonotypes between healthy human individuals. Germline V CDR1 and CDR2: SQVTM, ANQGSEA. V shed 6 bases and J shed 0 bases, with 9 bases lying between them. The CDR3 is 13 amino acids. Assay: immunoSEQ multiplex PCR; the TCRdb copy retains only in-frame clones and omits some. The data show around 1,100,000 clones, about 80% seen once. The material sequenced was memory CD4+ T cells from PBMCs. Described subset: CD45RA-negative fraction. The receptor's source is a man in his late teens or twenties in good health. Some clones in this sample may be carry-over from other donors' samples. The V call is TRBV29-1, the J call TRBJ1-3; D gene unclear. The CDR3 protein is CSVTKSSGNTIYF. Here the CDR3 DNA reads TGCAGCGTGACCAAGAGCTCTGGAAACACCATATATTTT.